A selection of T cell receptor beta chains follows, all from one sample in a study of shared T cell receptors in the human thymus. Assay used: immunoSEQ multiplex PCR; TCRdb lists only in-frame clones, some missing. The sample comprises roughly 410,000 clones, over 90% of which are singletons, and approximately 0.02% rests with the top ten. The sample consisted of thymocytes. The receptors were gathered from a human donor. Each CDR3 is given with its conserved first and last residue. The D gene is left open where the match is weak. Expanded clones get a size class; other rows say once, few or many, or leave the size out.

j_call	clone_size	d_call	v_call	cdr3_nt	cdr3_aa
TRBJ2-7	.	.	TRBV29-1	TGCAGCGTTCGAGCGATGGAAACGATAACCTACGAGCAGTACTTC	CSVRAMETITYEQYF
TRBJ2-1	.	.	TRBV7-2	TGTGCCAGCAGCTTACCTCCAGGTATCCATCGAGGCTCCTACAATGAGCAGTTCTTC	CASSLPPGIHRGSYNEQFF
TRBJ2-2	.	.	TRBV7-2	TGTGCCAGCAGCGAGACAGAGAACACCGGGGAGCTGTTTTTT	CASSETENTGELFF
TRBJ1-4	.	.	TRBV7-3	TGTGCCAGCAGCTTAACTGGGGCCTGGGGTGAAAAACTGTTTTTT	CASSLTGAWGEKLFF
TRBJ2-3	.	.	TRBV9	TGTGCCAGCAGCCCCCTTGGCGGGACCTACCCCACAGATACGCAGTATTTT	CASSPLGGTYPTDTQYF
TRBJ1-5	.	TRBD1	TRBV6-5	TGTGCCAGCAGTTCAGGTGGACAGGGGGGCAATCAGCCCCAGCATTTT	CASSSGGQGGNQPQHF
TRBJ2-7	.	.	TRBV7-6	TGTGCCAGCAGCTTAAAGATGGGAATGGAAGAGCAGTACTTC	CASSLKMGMEEQYF
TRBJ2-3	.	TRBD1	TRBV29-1	TGCAGCGTTGAGGGCGCAGGGGGCAGAGATACGCAGTATTTT	CSVEGAGGRDTQYF
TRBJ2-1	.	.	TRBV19	TGTGCCAGTAGTATAGACGAGGAGTCGGGCAATGAGCAGTTCTTC	CASSIDEESGNEQFF
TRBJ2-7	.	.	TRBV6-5	TGTGCCAGCAGTAACTACGGCACCGTACATGGGAACGAGCAGTACTTC	CASSNYGTVHGNEQYF
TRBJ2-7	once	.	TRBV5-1	TGCGCCACCCTTTCAGGCTCCTACGAGCAGTACTTC	CATLSGSYEQYF
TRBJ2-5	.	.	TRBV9	TGTGCCAGCAGCGTATACGGGAGAAAAGAGACCCAGTACTTC	CASSVYGRKETQYF
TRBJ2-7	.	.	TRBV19	TGTGCCAGTAGTATCAGACAGGTACCGGGTAGGGAGCAGTACTTC	CASSIRQVPGREQYF
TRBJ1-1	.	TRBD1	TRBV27	TGTGCCAGCAGTTTAGAAAATACAGGGGGCCTGAACACTGAAGCTTTCTTT	CASSLENTGGLNTEAFF
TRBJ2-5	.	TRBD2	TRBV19	TGTGCCAGTAGCCGACTAGCACAAGAGACCCAGTACTTC	CASSRLAQETQYF
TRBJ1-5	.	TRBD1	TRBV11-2	TGTGCCAGCAGCCCGGACAGGGTCCAACAGCCCCAGCATTTT	CASSPDRVQQPQHF
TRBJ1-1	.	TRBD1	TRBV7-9	TGTGCCAGCAGCCCATGGCGGGACAGCATAATGAACACTGAAGCTTTCTTT	CASSPWRDSIMNTEAFF
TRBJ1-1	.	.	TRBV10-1	TGCGCCAGCAGTCCCCTACAGGGCATGAACACTGAAGCTTTCTTT	CASSPLQGMNTEAFF
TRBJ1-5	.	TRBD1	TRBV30	TGTGCCTGGAGTTTTGGACAGGGAGCGAGCAATCAGCCCCAGCATTTT	CAWSFGQGASNQPQHF
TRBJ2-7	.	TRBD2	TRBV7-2	TGTGCCAGCAGCCTGCTAGCGGGGAGCTCCTACGAGCAGTACTTC	CASSLLAGSSYEQYF